The present TCR beta chain was sequenced within a study of blood T cell repertoires in COVID-19. Germline V gene lookup returns CDR1 DFQATT and CDR2 SNEGSKA (reference sequence). Trimming pared 6 bases from V and 4 bases from J, leaving 7 bases between. The CDR3 runs 11 residues. Method: immunoSEQ multiplex PCR; TCRdb's copy keeps in-frame clones and lacks some. Among roughly 250,000 clones listed, about 86% were seen once. This chain joins TRBV20-1 and TRBJ1-3; unclear D gene. The sequence came from a man aged 45-65 years with active or convalescent COVID-19. Sequencing was done on a sample of peripheral blood. Here the CDR3 reads CSALVGNTIYF. The CDR3 DNA is TGCAGTGCCCTTGTCGGAAACACCATATATTTT.